This TCR beta chain is from a study of Graves' ophthalmopathy and Graves' hyperthyroidism. General study findings and limits: Most expanded clonotypes from thyroid (those above 0.001 frequency) were also found in blood.

This clonotype was observed at least ten times. Its specificity is not known. Amplification of TCR beta CDR3 regions used RNA transcripts. Investigators did first-round RT-PCR with HTBI primers, then second-round multiplex PCR. TCRdb re-called the multiplex PCR reads with MiXCR, one entry per CDR3 protein. The sample lists approximately 1.2 million distinct CDR3 sequences; about 38% were seen once. The CDR3 spans 12 residues. Trimming at V came to 11 bases and at J to 2 bases, leaving 4 bases not matched to a gene. CDR1 is ENHRY and CDR2 is SYGVKD in the germline V gene. This receptor was taken from an adult man with Graves' hyperthyroidism. The V and J genes are TRBV10-3 and TRBJ1-2, with 8 positions matching TRBD1. What was sequenced was peripheral blood or thyroid tissue (not recorded which). The CDR3 nucleotides are TGTGCCGTAAGACAGGGGAACTATGGCTACACCTTC. Protein: CAVRQGNYGYTF.